This T cell receptor beta chain originates from a study of Ad26.COV2.S vaccination and SARS-CoV-2 variants. As for the study in general: The donor participated in the COV1001 trial, in its Ad26.COV2.S arm. Donor got 5x10^10 or 1x10^11 viral particles of Ad26.COV2.S.

Findings and caveats of the study: Analyses of TCR breadth and depth may have underestimated total T cell responses.

Germline V gives CDR1 SGHNT, CDR2 YENEEA. The CDR3 is made up of 15 amino acids. Deletions cut 1 base from V and 5 bases from J, with 14 bases between. Treatment specified: roughly 18 received Ad26.COV2.S at low or high dose, single or two shots; about five received placebo; per-sample allocation not given. Vaccine and placebo recipients were sampled on day 63 after the first injection. On this clone itself: Its antigen remains unknown.

TCRdb's table, derived via immunoSEQ multiplex PCR, lists solely in-frame clones and lacks some. The sample includes roughly 410,000 clones, about 80% of them seen just once. The chain joins TRBV11-3 to TRBJ1-2, with D perhaps TRBD1 (5 bases). The source is a person between 18 and 65 years old who received the Ad26.COV2.S COVID-19 vaccine or a placebo. Sequencing was performed on peripheral blood, taken in a trial of Ad26.COV2.S vaccine versus placebo. The CDR3 protein is CASSLAPPGRYGYTF. CDR3 nucleotides: TGTGCCAGCAGCTTAGCCCCGCCAGGGAGGTATGGCTACACCTTC.